The 27 T cell receptor beta chains given below trace back to one sample, sequenced in a study of T cells in Graves' hyperthyroidism and ophthalmopathy. Authors of the study amplified TCR beta CDR3 regions from RNA transcripts. The HTBI primer set drove a first-round RT-PCR of the TCR CDR3. A single record per CDR3 protein comes from TCRdb applying MiXCR to the multiplex PCR reads. The table includes 750,000 to 900,000 distinct CDR3 sequences, 38% detected once. The sequenced sample was blood. The receptor set was obtained from a man between 18 and 29 years old with Graves' hyperthyroidism.

The rearrangement uses TRBV19 and TRBJ1-1; 7 bases fit TRBD1. The V and J ends lost 3 bases and 4 bases, in that order; junction bases with no gene match: 5. The CDR3 totals 14 residues. Germline CDR1 reads LNHDA; CDR2 reads SQIVND (reference sequence). The CDR3 sequence: CASSMTGSSTEAFF. CDR3 in DNA: TGTGCCAGTAGTATGACAGGGTCAAGCACTGAAGCTTTCTTT.

This clonotype has at least ten counts. This sequence joins TRBV7-2 and TRBJ2-5, with 9 bases fitting TRBD1. Germline V gives CDR1 SGHTA, CDR2 FQGNSA. The V gene end was trimmed by 7 bases and the J gene end by 5 bases; junction bases not matched to a gene: 5. The CDR3 sequence is 13 residues long. CDR3 loop: CASTGQGRETQYF. The CDR3 DNA is TGTGCCAGCACGGGACAGGGTAGGGAGACCCAGTACTTC.

There are a few counts of this clonotype. This sequence joins TRBV24-1 and TRBJ2-2, with 11 bases aligning to TRBD2. From germline, CDR1 is KGHDR and CDR2 SFDVKD. V dropped 2 bases and J dropped 2; count of bases not matched to a gene: 3. The CDR3 runs to 17 residues. In DNA form, the CDR3 reads TGTGCCACCAGTGATTGGGGGACTAGCGGCAACACCGGGGAGCTGTTTTTT. Its translation: CATSDWGTSGNTGELFF.

This clonotype was found a few times. This chain joins TRBV29-1 and TRBJ2-7; D gene ambiguous. The CDR3 totals 12 residues. Germline-derived CDR1 and CDR2 are SQVTM and ANQGSEA. V was clipped by 6 bases and J by 2 bases, with 11 bases between them. CDR3 DNA sequence: TGCAGCGTGCTAGAAGCCCCCTACGAGCAGTACTTC. Amino acids: CSVLEAPYEQYF.

This clonotype occurred many times. The chain uses TRBV6-6 and TRBJ2-7; D might be TRBD2 (5 bases). The CDR3 is made up of 13 amino acids. Trimming pared 7 bases from V and 0 bases from J, leaving 10 bases between. Germline V CDR1 and CDR2: MNHNY, SVGAGI (reference sequence). The CDR3 spells CASNHRGSYEQYF. CDR3 nucleotides: TGTGCCAGCAATCACCGGGGCTCCTACGAGCAGTACTTC.

The chain links TRBV29-1 to TRBJ2-2; D might be TRBD2 (6 bases). Per the germline V gene, CDR1 is SQVTM and CDR2 is ANQGSEA. The germline V and J ends were trimmed by 4 bases and 2 bases, with 11 bases remaining between them. CDR3 size: 14 residues. In nucleotides, the CDR3 is TGCAGCGTTGTGGGGCGGGATAACACCGGGGAGCTGTTTTTT. This translates into CSVVGRDNTGELFF.

This clonotype was picked up many times. The chain has TRBV20-1 and TRBJ2-7, with 9 positions matching TRBD1. Looked up from germline, CDR1 is DFQATT and CDR2 is SNEGSKA (reference sequence). V trimming: 1 base; J trimming: 3 bases; junction bases outside the gene matches: 4. The CDR3 is 14 residues long. CDR3 sequence (DNA): TGCAGTGCTAGAGTCACAGGGGGCTACTACGAGCAGTACTTC. Translating gives CSARVTGGYYEQYF.

This clonotype was detected many times. The genes are TRBV7-9 and TRBJ1-6; D call uncertain. Germline CDR1 reads SEHNR; CDR2 reads FQNEAQ (reference sequence). This CDR3 is built from 13 residues. Trimming stripped 1 base from V and 8 bases from J, with 6 bases between. This CDR3 reads CASSLVADSPLHF. The CDR3 nucleotides read TGTGCCAGCAGCTTAGTGGCAGATTCACCCCTCCACTTT.

This clonotype was found a few times. The chain links TRBV12-3 or TRBV12-4 to TRBJ1-3; the D is unclear. This CDR3 contains 11 residues. Deletions cut 6 bases from V and 7 bases from J, with 7 bases between. The CDR3: CASRSRNTIYF. The CDR3 nucleotides read TGTGCCAGCAGGTCCCGGAACACCATATATTTT.

Worth noting for this clonotype: A much larger clone differs from this one at a single base, so this may be a read error. This chain uses TRBV19 with TRBJ1-2; no definite D call. CDR3 length: 14 residues. Germline-derived CDR1 and CDR2 are LNHDA and SQIVND (reference sequence). Written as DNA, the CDR3 is TGTGCCAGTAACTCCCTGGGAGGGAGCTATGGCCACACCTTC. As protein: CASNSLGGSYGHTF.

The gene calls are TRBV4-2 and TRBJ1-5; no clear D. Per germline, CDR1 LGHNA and CDR2 YNFKEQ. V lost 0 bases and J 3 bases, leaving 6 bases between the germline ends. CDR3 length: 14 residues. CDR3: CASSQDRVNQPQHF. The CDR3 coding sequence is TGTGCCAGCAGCCAAGATCGTGTCAATCAGCCCCAGCATTTT.

There are a few counts of this clonotype. At one boundary the junction diverges from the germline segment, which might be a read error. This chain links TRBV7-9 with TRBJ2-5; 12 bases line up with TRBD2. CDR3 size: 13 residues. CDR1 is SEHNR, CDR2 FQNEAQ, per germline (reference sequence). CDR3 protein: CASTLGLAGTQYF. In nucleotides, the CDR3 is TGTGCCAGCACCTTAGGACTAGCGGGAACCCAGTACTTC.

The chain is built from TRBV7-4 and TRBJ1-1; D ambiguous. The CDR3 covers 12 residues. The germline V gene encodes CDR1 SGHVT and CDR2 SQSDAQ. V gave up 6 bases and J gave up 6 bases, with 11 bases separating them. Here the CDR3 reads CASSSRIAEAFF. The DNA of the CDR3 is TGTGCCAGCAGTTCTCGGATCGCTGAAGCTTTCTTT. The full variable domain, rest sourced from reference TRBV7-4 and TRBJ1-1, is GAGVSQSPRYKVAKRGRDVALRCDSISGHVTLYWYRQTLGQGSEVLTYSQSDAQRDKSGRPSGRFSAERPERSVSTLKIQRTEQGDSAVYLCASSSRIAEAFFGQGTRLTVV.

This clonotype was seen a handful of times. The chain links TRBV13 to TRBJ2-5; D call uncertain. The CDR3 contains 15 residues. CDR1 is PRHDT and CDR2 is FYEKMQ in the germline V gene (reference sequence). V was pared by 2 bases and J by 2 bases, with 12 bases between. This CDR3 reads CASSLRVVMQETQYF. CDR3 in DNA: TGTGCCAGCAGCTTACGTGTAGTAATGCAAGAGACCCAGTACTTC. The whole variable domain, remainder taken from reference TRBV13 and TRBJ2-5, is AAGVIQSPRHLIKEKRETATLKCYPIPRHDTVYWYQQGPGQDPQFLISFYEKMQSDKGSIPDRFSAQQFSDYHSELNMSSLELGDSALYFCASSLRVVMQETQYFGPGTRLLVL.

J is TRBJ2-7 and V is TRBV7-9; 10 bases line up with TRBD2. The CDR3 has 14 amino acids. Trimming cost V 8 bases and J 4 bases; bases outside gene matches: 8. Germline V gives CDR1 SEHNR, CDR2 FQNEAQ (reference sequence). This CDR3 reads CASSPKREGYEQYF. CDR3 nucleotide sequence: TGTGCCAGCTCTCCGAAGCGGGAGGGATACGAGCAGTACTTC. Variable domain in full (rest from reference TRBV7-9 and TRBJ2-7): DTGVSQNPRHKITKRGQNVTFRCDPISEHNRLYWYRQTLGQGPEFLTYFQNEAQLEKSRLLSDRFSAERPKGSFSTLEIQRTEQGDSAMYLCASSPKREGYEQYFGPGTRLTVT.

This clonotype has a count of ten or more. The chain carries TRBV7-9 and TRBJ2-6; D unresolved. Trimming left V 4 bases short and J 2 bases short, with 3 bases between. CDR3 length: 13 residues. Germline CDR1 is SEHNR and CDR2 is FQNEAQ (reference sequence). CDR3 region: CASSSPGANVLTF. CDR3 coding DNA: TGTGCCAGCAGCTCCCCTGGGGCCAACGTCCTGACTTTC.

This clonotype has a count of ten or more. This chain links TRBV29-1 with TRBJ2-5; weak D call: TRBD1 (5 bases). Trimming shortened V by 1 base and J by 4 bases, and 10 bases separated the two germline ends. The CDR3 extends over 13 amino acids. Germline CDR1 SQVTM, CDR2 ANQGSEA. The CDR3 region has the DNA TGCAGCGTTGAAGCTTCAGGGCCAGAGACCCAGTACTTC. Translating it yields CSVEASGPETQYF.

This clonotype has more than one count but fewer than ten. This chain links TRBV7-9 with TRBJ1-5, with D possibly TRBD1 on 6 matching bases. V was pared by 4 bases and J by 0 bases, with 13 bases between. The CDR3 sequence is 16 residues long. Germline CDR1 is SEHNR and CDR2 is FQNEAQ (reference sequence). CDR3 amino acids: CASSSTTGHSNQPQHF. CDR3 in DNA: TGTGCCAGCAGCTCAACGACAGGCCATAGCAATCAGCCCCAGCATTTT.

V usage is TRBV9 and J usage is TRBJ1-5, with TRBD1 matching 7 bases. The CDR3 is 13 amino acids. Trimming at V came to 0 bases and at J to 14 bases, leaving 8 bases not matched to a gene. CDR1 and CDR2 (germline): SGDLS, YYNGEE. The DNA for the CDR3 is TGTGCCAGCAGCGTAGGCACAGGGGTGGACGAGCATTTT. This sequence encodes CASSVGTGVDEHF.

The rearrangement joins TRBV6-1 to TRBJ1-1; TRBD1 is a possible D gene (5 bases). Trimming cost V 6 bases and J 5 bases, with 16 bases left between them. Germline loops: CDR1 MNHNS, CDR2 SASEGT. The CDR3 has 14 residues. The DNA of the CDR3 is TGTGCCAGCAGCTCTGACAGAAGTCGGACTGAAGCTTTCTTT. Translated: CASSSDRSRTEAFF.

The chain carries TRBV7-3 and TRBJ1-1, with 7 bases aligning to TRBD1. Per germline, CDR1 SGHTA and CDR2 FQGTGA. V lost 3 bases to trimming and J lost 0 bases; unmatched junction nucleotides: 4. The length of the CDR3 is 15 residues. In DNA, the CDR3 is TGTGCCAGCAGCTTGGGACAGCCCATGAACACTGAAGCTTTCTTT. It is translated as CASSLGQPMNTEAFF.

This clonotype was observed a handful of times. The chain links TRBV7-2 to TRBJ2-7; D possibly corresponds to TRBD2 (6 bases). With 2 bases removed from V and 6 bases from J, the gap between germline ends came to 11 bases. The CDR3 contains 13 residues. Germline V gene data show CDR1 as SGHTA and CDR2 as FQGNSA. CDR3 loop: CASSLTGGFEQYF. For the CDR3, the DNA is TGTGCCAGCAGCTTAACCGGAGGGTTCGAGCAGTACTTC.

The table lists this clonotype with a few counts. This chain joins TRBV20-1 and TRBJ2-7; D gene uncertain. The CDR3 extends over 13 amino acids. The V end lost 5 bases, the J end lost 5 bases, and 16 bases lay between the germline ends. From germline, CDR1 is DFQATT and CDR2 SNEGSKA (reference sequence). The CDR3 here is CSAHGLPLDEQYF. In DNA form, the CDR3 reads TGCAGTGCTCATGGCTTGCCCCTGGACGAGCAGTACTTC.

There are many counts of this clonotype. V is TRBV7-9 and J is TRBJ1-3; D perhaps matches TRBD1 (5 bases). V lost 4 bases, J lost 0 bases, and 13 bases lay in between. CDR3 length: 16 residues. Per germline, CDR1 SEHNR and CDR2 FQNEAQ (reference sequence). The CDR3 DNA is TGTGCCAGCAGCTGGGACGGCACATCCTCTGGAAACACCATATATTTT. Translation gives CASSWDGTSSGNTIYF.

The chain joins TRBV6-5 to TRBJ2-2; 11 bases line up with TRBD2. This CDR3 contains 15 residues. The V gene's germline CDR1 is MNHEY and CDR2 SVGAGI. V was clipped by 8 bases and J by 5 bases; unmatched bases: 7. CDR3 region: CASFTGLAVTGELFF. In DNA form, the CDR3 reads TGTGCCAGCTTTACGGGACTAGCGGTTACCGGGGAGCTGTTTTTT.

This rearrangement joins TRBV3-1 to TRBJ2-5; no reliable D call. Germline V gene sequence: CDR1 LGHDT, CDR2 YNNKEL (reference sequence). Trimming pared 4 bases from V and 5 bases from J, leaving 8 bases between. This CDR3 is built from 12 residues. DNA for the CDR3: TGTGCCAGCAGCCGGATTTTGGAGACCCAGTACTTC. Its translation: CASSRILETQYF.

The chain employs TRBV15 and TRBJ1-4; D ambiguous. The CDR3 extends over 14 amino acids. Germline V gene lookup returns CDR1 LNHNV and CDR2 YYDKDF (reference sequence). V was shortened by 7 bases and J by 10 bases, with 19 bases between the two germline ends. The CDR3 nucleotides read TGTGCCACCACTGGACTAGCGGGAGGAGTAAAACTGTTTTTT. It specifies CATTGLAGGVKLFF.